Following are 5 T cell receptor beta chains from one sample sequenced in a study of blood T cell repertoires in COVID-19 (dated by TCRdb to 2020 to 2022). The method behind the library was the immunoSEQ multiplex PCR assay. TCRdb re-hosts the immuneACCESS table, in-frame sequences only. Its copies lack some clones; in the studies checked, an unresolved V gene accounts for under half of them, and the cause for the rest is not known. Present in this sample are about 73,000 clones, more than 70% of which were seen just once. Roughly 2.4% of the sample lies in the top ten. The sequenced material came from peripheral blood. The source is a man aged 65 to 79 with COVID-19, enrolled during active disease.

Comments on this clone: An end of the junction does not agree with germline; a read error may underlie this. The chain joins TRBV12-3 or TRBV12-4 to TRBJ2-1, with TRBD2 identical over 9 bases. The length of the CDR3 is 13 residues. The CDR3 here is CASSPGLAVRSVF. Here the CDR3 DNA reads TGTGCCAGCAGCCCGGGACTAGCCGTAAGAAGTGTCTTC.

The rearrangement joins TRBV28 to TRBJ1-1; 8 bases agree with TRBD1. There are 16 residues in the CDR3. V lost 5 bases and J lost 6; bases outside the gene matches: 14. Germline CDR1 MDHEN, CDR2 SYDVKM. CDR3 residues: CASSTPWTGRGSEAFF. In DNA form, the CDR3 reads TGTGCCAGCAGTACCCCGTGGACAGGGAGGGGCTCTGAAGCTTTCTTT.

The chain has TRBV7-2 and TRBJ2-7; 7 nucleotides agree with TRBD2. The CDR3 sequence is 14 residues long. Germline values: CDR1 SGHTA, CDR2 FQGNSA. J lost 2 bases, V lost 3 bases, and 4 bases had no gene match. CDR3 region: CASSLGRGAYEQYF. Written as DNA, the CDR3 is TGTGCCAGCAGCTTGGGCCGGGGGGCCTACGAGCAGTACTTC.

The chain employs TRBV29-1 and TRBJ2-1; 7 bases are shared with TRBD2. Germline CDR1 and CDR2: SQVTM and ANQGSEA. This CDR3 has 15 amino acids. Losses at the gene ends were 1 base for V and 0 bases for J; bases not matched to a gene: 3. The CDR3 is CSVEGGTTSYNEQFF. CDR3 sequence (DNA): TGCAGCGTTGAAGGGGGGACTACCTCCTACAATGAGCAGTTCTTC.

The CDR3 region has the DNA TGTGCCAGCAGCTCCAACCGTGCGTCGACGGGCTACGAGCAGTACTTC. Its protein is CASSSNRASTGYEQYF. The rearrangement links TRBV7-2 to TRBJ2-7; no clear D gene. The length of the CDR3 is 16 residues. V lost 4 bases, J lost 3 bases, and 19 bases lay in between. CDR1 SGHTA and CDR2 FQGNSA come from the germline V gene.